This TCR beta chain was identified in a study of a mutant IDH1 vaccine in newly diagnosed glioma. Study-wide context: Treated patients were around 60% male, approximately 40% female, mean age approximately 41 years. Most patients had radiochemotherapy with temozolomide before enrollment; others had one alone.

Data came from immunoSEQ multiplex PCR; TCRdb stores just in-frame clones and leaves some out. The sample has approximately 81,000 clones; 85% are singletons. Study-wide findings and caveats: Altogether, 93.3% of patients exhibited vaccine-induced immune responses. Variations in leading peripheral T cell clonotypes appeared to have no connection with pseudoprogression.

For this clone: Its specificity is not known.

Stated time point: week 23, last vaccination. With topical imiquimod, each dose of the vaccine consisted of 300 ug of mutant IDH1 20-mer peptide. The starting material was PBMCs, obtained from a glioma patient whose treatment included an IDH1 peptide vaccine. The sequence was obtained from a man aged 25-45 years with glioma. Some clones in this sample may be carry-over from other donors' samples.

CDR3 region: CAISESGDRDYGYTF. For the CDR3, the DNA is TGTGCCATCAGTGAGTCTGGCGACAGGGACTATGGCTACACCTTC. This sequence joins TRBV10-3 and TRBJ1-2, with 7 bases matching TRBD1. The V and J ends lost 0 bases and 3 bases, in that order; junction bases with no gene match: 4. Germline-derived CDR1 and CDR2 are ENHRY and SYGVKD. The CDR3 extends over 15 amino acids.